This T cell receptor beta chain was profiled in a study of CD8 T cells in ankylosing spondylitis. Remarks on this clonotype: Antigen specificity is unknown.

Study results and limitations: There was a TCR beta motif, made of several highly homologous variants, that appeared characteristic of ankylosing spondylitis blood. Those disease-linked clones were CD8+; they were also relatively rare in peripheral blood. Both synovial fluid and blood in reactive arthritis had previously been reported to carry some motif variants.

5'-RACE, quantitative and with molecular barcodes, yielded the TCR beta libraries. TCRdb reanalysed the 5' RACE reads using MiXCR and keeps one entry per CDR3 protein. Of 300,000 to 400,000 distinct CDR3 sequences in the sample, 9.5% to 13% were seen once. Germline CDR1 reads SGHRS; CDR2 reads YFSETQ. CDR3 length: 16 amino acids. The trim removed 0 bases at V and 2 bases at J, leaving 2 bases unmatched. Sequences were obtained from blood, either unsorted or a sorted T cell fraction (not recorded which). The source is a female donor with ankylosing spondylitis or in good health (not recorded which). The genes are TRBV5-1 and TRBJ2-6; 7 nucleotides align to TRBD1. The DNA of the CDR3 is TGCGCCAGCAGCTTGGGGCAGGGGGCTGGGGCCAACGTCCTGACTTTC. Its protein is CASSLGQGAGANVLTF.